The rows below give T cell receptor beta chains drawn from one sample of a study. TCRdb fed the reads into MiXCR, producing one record per CDR3 protein. This table holds nearly 15,000 distinct CDR3 sequences, around 35% found once. The source material was blood. The source of these receptors is a human donor. The CDR3 runs from the conserved cysteine through the conserved F or W. Each record gives: CDR3 length, J gene, V gene, clone size, D gene, CDR3 protein, CDR3 DNA. D genes are given only for firm matches. Size is omitted from some rows. Given values are once, few, many or a class for expanded clones.

>15|TRBJ1-3|TRBV4-3|-|-
CASSQEYGTRNTIYF
TGCGCCAGCAGCCAAGAATATGGGACTAGGAACACCATATATTTT
>12|TRBJ1-6|TRBV30|-|-
CAWRDSNSPLHF
TGTGCCTGGAGGGACAGTAATTCACCCCTCCACTTT
>14|TRBJ2-7|TRBV29-1|many|-
CSVVPGRETYEQYF
TGCAGCGTCGTCCCCGGGCGGGAAACCTACGAGCAGTACTTC
>14|TRBJ2-2|TRBV29-1|-|-
CSVDVRVNTGELFF
TGCAGCGTTGATGTAAGGGTGAACACCGGGGAGCTGTTTTTT
>15|TRBJ1-6|TRBV4-3|-|-
CASSPERYSNSPLHF
TGCGCCAGCAGCCCCGAACGCTATAGCAATTCACCCCTCCACTTT
>15|TRBJ2-1|TRBV9|once|-
CASSSISGHGGLQFF
TGTGCCAGCAGTTCGATAAGCGGCCATGGAGGGTTGCAGTTCTTC
>12|TRBJ1-2|TRBV29-1|few|-
CSVESAVYGYTF
TGCAGCGTTGAATCGGCGGTTTATGGCTACACCTTC
>21|TRBJ2-1|TRBV11-2|-|-
CASSSISGRHGGRTGYNEQFF
TGTGCCAGCAGTTCGATAAGCGGCCGCCATGGAGGGAGAACGGGCTACAATGAGCAGTTCTTC
>14|TRBJ2-3|TRBV30|few|-
CAWSVRGGTDTQYF
TGTGCCTGGAGTGTCCGGGGCGGCACAGATACGCAGTATTTT
>15|TRBJ2-4|TRBV4-3|-|-
CASSQDMSSGNIQYF
TGCGCCAGCAGCCAAGATATGAGCTCTGGAAACATTCAGTACTTC
>14|TRBJ2-7|TRBV27|-|TRBD2
CASSLGLGTNEQYF
TGTGCCAGTAGCCTGGGACTAGGGACGAATGAGCAGTACTTC
>14|TRBJ2-1|TRBV20-1|-|-
CSAREGASYNEQFF
TGCAGTGCTAGAGAGGGTGCCTCCTACAATGAGCAGTTCTTC
>15|TRBJ2-1|TRBV20-1|-|-
CSARDVSYTYNEQFF
TGCAGTGCTAGAGATGTAAGCTACACCTACAATGAGCAGTTCTTC
>15|TRBJ1-2|TRBV20-1|many|-
CSARDGVREVSGYTF
TGCAGTGCTAGAGATGGGGTGAGGGAGGTATCTGGCTACACCTTC
>13|TRBJ1-1|TRBV14|medium-sized|TRBD1
CASSQVRTGEAFF
TGTGCCAGCAGCCAAGTCAGGACAGGAGAAGCTTTCTTT
>17|TRBJ1-6|TRBV20-1|-|-
CSATGNEGGPYNSPLHF
TGCAGTGCTACAGGGAATGAGGGGGGTCCCTATAATTCACCCCTCCACTTT
>12|TRBJ1-2|TRBV29-1|-|-
CSVDLDSRDYTF
TGCAGCGTTGACCTGGACAGTCGTGACTACACCTTC
>14|TRBJ2-2|TRBV20-1|medium-sized|TRBD1
CSARDREVTGELFF
TGCAGTGCTCGGGACAGGGAGGTTACCGGGGAGCTGTTTTTT
>15|TRBJ2-5|TRBV4-2|medium-sized|-
CASSQGASDQETQYF
TGTGCCAGCAGCCAAGGAGCTAGCGACCAAGAGACCCAGTACTTC
>14|TRBJ2-7|TRBV4-2|many|-
CASSQDLRTYEQYF
TGTGCCAGCAGCCAAGATCTGAGGACGTACGAGCAGTACTTC
>14|TRBJ2-3|TRBV7-3|medium-sized|-
CASSAYKGTDTQYF
TGTGCCAGCAGCGCATACAAGGGCACAGATACGCAGTATTTT
>16|TRBJ2-7|TRBV7-2|-|-
CASSFLAGTPAYEQYF
TGTGCCAGCAGCTTTTTGGCCGGGACCCCTGCCTACGAGCAGTACTTC
>16|TRBJ1-2|TRBV4-2|many|-
CASSPEPAQPVHGYTF
TGTGCCAGCAGCCCCGAACCGGCACAGCCTGTACATGGCTACACCTTC
>15|TRBJ2-2|TRBV6-2/TRBV6-3|-|-
CASRTRGTSPGELFF
TGTGCCAGCAGAACCAGGGGGACTAGTCCCGGGGAGCTGTTTTTT
>14|TRBJ1-1|TRBV4-2|medium-sized|-
CASSQAGLGTEAFF
TGTGCCAGCAGCCAAGCAGGGCTGGGCACTGAAGCTTTCTTT
>16|TRBJ1-3|TRBV4-2|-|-
CASSQDYSPSGNTIYF
TGTGCCAGCAGCCAAGATTACAGCCCGTCTGGGAACACCATATATTTT
>16|TRBJ1-5|TRBV5-1|-|TRBD1
CASSLVTGGLGSPQHF
TGCGCCAGCAGCTTGGTTACAGGGGGCTTGGGATCACCCCAGCATTTT
>14|TRBJ2-7|TRBV20-1|-|TRBD1
CSAPPPGQGYEQYF
TGCAGTGCCCCCCCCCCGGGACAGGGCTACGAGCAGTACTTC
>17|TRBJ2-1|TRBV11-1|-|TRBD2
CASSSYSGIVIYNEQFF
TGTGCCAGCAGCTCTTATAGCGGGATCGTAATATACAATGAGCAGTTCTTC
>17|TRBJ2-1|TRBV4-3|many|TRBD1
CASSQQPGQGGYNEQFF
TGCGCCAGCAGCCAACAACCGGGACAGGGAGGGTACAATGAGCAGTTCTTC
>15|TRBJ2-5|TRBV11-2|-|TRBD2
CASSLEGLAEETQYF
TGTGCCAGCAGTTTAGAGGGACTAGCGGAAGAGACCCAGTACTTC
>13|TRBJ1-2|TRBV29-1|-|-
CSGEDRTPDGYTF
TGCAGCGGGGAAGACAGGACCCCTGATGGCTACACCTTC
>15|TRBJ2-1|TRBV30|many|TRBD2
CAWTRTSGVVGEQFF
TGTGCCTGGACCCGGACTAGCGGGGTGGTGGGTGAGCAGTTCTTC
>13|TRBJ2-4|TRBV6-1|once|TRBD2
CASSEREANEQYF
TGTGCCAGCAGTGAGCGGGAGGCCAATGAGCAGTACTTC
>13|TRBJ1-2|TRBV4-2|-|-
CASSQDLGSGNTF
TGTGCCAGCAGCCAAGATCTGGGCTCTGGAAACACCTTC
>20|TRBJ2-2|TRBV24-1|once|-
CATSSISGRHGGMNTGELFF
TGTGCCACCAGTTCGATAAGCGGCCGCCATGGAGGGATGAACACCGGGGAGCTGTTTTTT
>16|TRBJ2-7|TRBV4-3|many|-
CASSHQAESPFYEQYF
TGCGCCAGCAGCCACCAAGCCGAGTCACCTTTCTACGAGCAGTACTTC
>17|TRBJ2-1|TRBV20-1|-|TRBD2
CSARDRDGRTSYNEQFF
TGCAGTGCTAGAGATCGAGACGGGAGGACCTCCTACAATGAGCAGTTCTTC
>15|TRBJ2-7|TRBV15|-|TRBD1
CATSHMDRDTYEQYF
TGTGCCACCAGCCATATGGACAGGGATACCTACGAGCAGTACTTC
>14|TRBJ1-1|TRBV29-1|many|TRBD1
CSVAGRQGITEAFF
TGCAGCGTTGCGGGAAGACAGGGTATCACTGAAGCTTTCTTT
>18|TRBJ1-4|TRBV18|-|-
CAISRSVGGHATNEKLFF
TGTGCCATCTCCCGAAGTGTGGGGGGGCATGCAACTAATGAAAAACTGTTTTTT
>16|TRBJ1-1|TRBV29-1|few|TRBD1
CSVQGDRALRRTEAFF
TGCAGCGTCCAAGGGGACAGGGCCCTCCGGAGGACTGAAGCTTTCTTT
>15|TRBJ1-1|TRBV20-1|-|-
CSARPFGDPNTEAFF
TGCAGTGCTAGACCCTTCGGGGACCCGAACACTGAAGCTTTCTTT
>13|TRBJ2-1|TRBV7-3|few|-
CASSRTGTDEQFF
TGTGCCAGCAGCCGAACAGGGACCGATGAGCAGTTCTTC
>14|TRBJ1-1|TRBV18|-|-
CASSQTNGNTEAFF
TGTGCCAGCTCACAAACGAATGGGAACACTGAAGCTTTCTTT
>15|TRBJ2-7|TRBV20-1|few|-
CSAREGAASSYEQYF
TGCAGTGCTAGAGAGGGAGCGGCCAGCTCCTACGAGCAGTACTTC